This TCR beta chain was recovered during a study of blood T cells in healthy people across ages. Findings of the study overall: Diversity figures derived from one million T cells were judged to underestimate the true value.

Of note for this clonotype: Antigen: not known.

Isolation yielded PBMCs, at least 7 million per sample, in every case. A second PCR of 7 to 11 cycles used a sample-barcoded 5' primer and a J-beta primer mix. Via MiXCR, TCRdb re-called the 5' RACE reads, giving one row per CDR3 protein. The data hold hundreds of thousands of distinct CDR3 sequences, with 44% observed a single time. The CDR3 has 16 amino acids. The V gene's germline CDR1 is MGHDK and CDR2 SYGVNS. V lost 5 bases, J lost 0 bases, and 6 bases stayed unmatched. The chain combines TRBV25-1 with TRBJ2-7, with 11 bases matching TRBD2. The sample comprised blood. The clonotype comes from a man in his 60s in good health. The CDR3 bases are TGTGCCAGCAGTATGCCTAGCGGGGGGCTCTCCTACGAGCAGTACTTC. Its translation: CASSMPSGGLSYEQYF.